One and the same sample provided the 8 T cell receptor beta chains below, sequenced in a study of cytotoxic CD8 clonotypes in ibrutinib-treated CLL. Using immunoSEQ multiplex PCR, the repertoire was profiled, and TCRdb retains in-frame clones only, with some absent. This table has 110,000 to 150,000 clones, 76% appearing once. This specimen was PBMCs, taken after 24 months of ibrutinib treatment. Receptors originate from a human donor with chronic lymphocytic leukemia.

The gene calls are TRBV6-1 and TRBJ1-4; D is perhaps TRBD1 (6 bases). CDR1 and CDR2 (germline): MNHNS, SASEGT. V lost 2 bases, J lost 11 bases, and 21 bases lay in between. This CDR3 contains 16 residues. CDR3 DNA: TGTGCCAGCAGTGAAATTTGGGGGCAGGGCCCGGGGAAACTGTTTTTT. Amino acids: CASSEIWGQGPGKLFF.

This chain uses TRBV5-1 with TRBJ1-3, with 8 nucleotides matching TRBD1. Germline CDR1 SGHRS, CDR2 YFSETQ. CDR3 size: 17 residues. V dropped 4 bases and J dropped 2; count of bases not matched to a gene: 11. The CDR3 spells CASSRSTGAGTGNTIYF. CDR3 nucleotide sequence: TGCGCCAGCAGCCGATCGACAGGGGCAGGGACTGGAAACACCATATATTTT. The variable domain in full, with the rest retrieved from reference TRBV5-1 and TRBJ1-3, is KAGVTQTPRYLIKTRGQQVTLSCSPISGHRSVSWYQQTPGQGLQFLFEYFSETQRNKGNFPGRFSGRQFSNSRSEMNVSTLELGDSALYLCASSRSTGAGTGNTIYFGEGSWLTVV.

This rearrangement joins TRBV4-3 to TRBJ2-5; 7 nucleotides match TRBD2. The CDR3 spans 16 residues. The germline gives CDR1 LGHNA, CDR2 YSLEER. Unmatched junction bases numbered 13, after V lost 0 bases and J lost 9 bases. The CDR3 region has the DNA TGCGCCAGCAGCCAAGAGCTAGCGGCCCCCGGGTCGGCCCAGTACTTC. Its protein product is CASSQELAAPGSAQYF.

This rearrangement joins TRBV2 to TRBJ2-1, with D uncertain. V lost 6 bases, J lost 0 bases, and 6 bases lay in between. This CDR3 contains 13 residues. CDR1 SNHLY and CDR2 FYNNEI come from the germline V gene. DNA of the CDR3: TGTGCCAGCAGACCAGGCTCCTACAATGAGCAGTTCTTC. Protein: CASRPGSYNEQFF.

This clone showed up just once. The chain has TRBV4-2 and TRBJ1-2; D perhaps matches TRBD1 (5 bases). The germline V gene encodes CDR1 LGHNA and CDR2 YNFKEQ. Trimming pared 1 base from V and 6 bases from J, leaving 15 bases between. The CDR3 is made up of 15 amino acids. The CDR3 loop reads CASSQGWGERNGYTF. CDR3 bases: TGTGCCAGCAGCCAAGGGTGGGGGGAGCGGAATGGCTACACCTTC.

This chain connects TRBV18 to TRBJ1-1; D call uncertain. Deletions cut 3 bases from V and 0 bases from J, with 11 bases between. Germline assignment: CDR1 KGHSH and CDR2 LQKENI. The CDR3 sequence is 15 residues long. The CDR3 here is CASSPPSAMNTEAFF. The CDR3 nucleotides read TGTGCCAGCTCACCCCCTTCGGCTATGAACACTGAAGCTTTCTTT.

On this clone: Other DNA sequences in the same sample also yield this CDR3. The J gene is TRBJ1-1, the V gene TRBV18; possibly TRBD1 for D (5 bases). Germline-derived CDR1 and CDR2 are KGHSH and LQKENI. V lost 2 bases and J 0 bases, leaving 7 bases between the germline ends. The CDR3 totals 14 residues. In nucleotides, the CDR3 is TGTGCCAGCTCACCAGGGGGGATGAACACTGAAGCTTTCTTT. This sequence encodes CASSPGGMNTEAFF.

The J gene is TRBJ1-1, the V gene TRBV6-5; 9 nucleotides agree with TRBD1. CDR3 length: 16 residues. J was trimmed by 5 bases and V by 2 bases; bases with no gene match: 9. CDR1 and CDR2 (germline): MNHEY, SVGAGI. This CDR3 is CASSYATDRGGTEAFF. The CDR3 coding sequence is TGTGCCAGCAGTTACGCGACGGACAGGGGAGGGACTGAAGCTTTCTTT.